The 18 T cell receptor beta chains listed next were all sequenced from one sample in a study of naive and memory T cell subsets. An equimolar mix of two oligonucleotides served as the beta constant-region primer for TRBC1 and TRBC2. TCRdb used MiXCR to reprocess the UMI-ligation and nested PCR reads, holding one entry per CDR3 protein. The data hold 70,000 to 95,000 distinct CDR3 sequences, with roughly 7% observed a single time. The sequenced sample consisted of central memory CD4+ T cells from blood. The receptor source for this set is a human donor in good health.

This clonotype has ten or more counts. V usage is TRBV11-1 and J usage is TRBJ2-7, with TRBD2 identical over 12 bases. This CDR3 contains 15 residues. Per germline, CDR1 SGHAT and CDR2 FQDESV (reference sequence). J gave up 5 bases and V 5 bases, and 7 bases lay outside the gene matches. The CDR3 region has the DNA TGTGCCAGCAGCCCCTTACTAGCGGGAGGCCACGAGCAGTACTTC. Its protein product is CASSPLLAGGHEQYF. The variable domain in full, completed from reference TRBV11-1 and TRBJ2-7, reads EAEVAQSPRYKITEKSQAVAFWCDPISGHATLYWYRQILGQGPELLVQFQDESVVDDSQLPKDRFSAERLKGVDSTLKIQPAELGDSAMYLCASSPLLAGGHEQYFGPGTRLTVT.

This clonotype was detected many times. The V gene is TRBV29-1, the J gene TRBJ1-1, with 9 bases lining up with TRBD1. From germline, CDR1 is SQVTM and CDR2 ANQGSEA. V lost 6 bases and J lost 5; bases outside the gene matches: 13. This CDR3 is built from 15 residues. The CDR3 is CSVHRDRVSVTEAFF. The DNA for the CDR3 is TGCAGCGTCCACAGGGACAGGGTTTCGGTGACTGAAGCTTTCTTT.

Many counts were recorded for this clonotype. The chain combines TRBV7-2 with TRBJ2-5; 12 nucleotides line up with TRBD2. Trimming at V came to 3 bases and at J to 4 bases, leaving 21 bases not matched to a gene. The CDR3 is 21 amino acids. The germline V gene has CDR1 SGHTA and CDR2 FQGNSA. This CDR3 reads CASSFRSVGGLAGRDRETQYF. The CDR3, as DNA: TGTGCCAGCAGCTTTAGGTCGGTGGGAGGACTAGCGGGGCGAGATCGAGAGACCCAGTACTTC.

This clonotype was picked up many times. The J gene is TRBJ1-2, the V gene TRBV6-5; 8 bases agree with TRBD1. Germline CDR1 and CDR2: MNHEY and SVGAGI. V gave up 4 bases and J gave up 2 bases; unmatched junction bases: 6. CDR3 length: 15 amino acids. The CDR3 region has the DNA TGTGCCAGCAGTTCACGGACAGGGATCAACTATGGCTACACCTTC. As protein: CASSSRTGINYGYTF.

In its sample, this clonotype was seen many times. CDR3 DNA: TGTGCCAGCAGCCAAGGGGACAGGAATTCACCCCTCCACTTT. This translates into CASSQGDRNSPLHF. The chain has TRBV3-1 and TRBJ1-6, with 8 positions matching TRBD1. The CDR3 extends over 14 amino acids. The germline CDR1 and CDR2 sequences are LGHDT and YNNKEL (reference sequence). V lost 1 base and J lost 7; bases outside the gene matches: 0. The full variable domain, completed using reference TRBV3-1 and TRBJ1-6, is DTAVSQTPKYLVTQMGNDKSIKCEQNLGHDTMYWYKQDSKKFLKIMFSYNNKELIINETVPNRFSPKSPDKAHLNLHINSLELGDSAVYFCASSQGDRNSPLHFGNGTRLTVT.

The CDR3 nucleotides read TGTGCCAGCAGTGAGGTGACCAGCTACGAGCAGTACTTC. It is translated as CASSEVTSYEQYF. This chain joins TRBV2 and TRBJ2-7; D is unclear. The CDR3 covers 13 residues. Trimming left V 3 bases short and J 3 bases short, with 9 bases between. The germline gives CDR1 SNHLY, CDR2 FYNNEI.

At least ten counts were recorded for this clonotype. The chain employs TRBV20-1 and TRBJ2-1, with 7 bases that match TRBD2. V shed 5 bases, J shed 9 bases, and the junction held 16 bases outside the gene matches. This CDR3 comprises 15 residues. Germline V CDR1 and CDR2: DFQATT, SNEGSKA (reference sequence). CDR3 loop: CSARYSGKGIGEQFF. The CDR3 coding sequence is TGCAGTGCTCGCTACAGCGGGAAAGGGATCGGTGAGCAGTTCTTC.

This clonotype was recorded many times. This CDR3 reads CSVDGRGLTGGYTF. The CDR3, as DNA: TGCAGCGTTGACGGCAGGGGGCTAACCGGTGGCTACACCTTC. The chain employs TRBV29-1 and TRBJ1-2; 8 bases fit TRBD1. Per germline, CDR1 SQVTM and CDR2 ANQGSEA. V shed 3 bases and J 7 bases; nucleotides not matched to a gene: 10. The CDR3 has 14 amino acids.

This clonotype was seen many times. The rearrangement links TRBV6-2 or TRBV6-3 to TRBJ1-6; 7 nucleotides match TRBD1. Germline V gene lookup returns CDR1 MNHEY and CDR2 SVGEGT. V dropped 0 bases and J dropped 7; count of bases not matched to a gene: 3. The CDR3 sequence is 15 residues long. The DNA of the CDR3 is TGTGCCAGCAGTTACTCGGTCAGGGGGAATTCACCCCTCCACTTT. Its translation is CASSYSVRGNSPLHF.

V is TRBV7-9 and J is TRBJ2-1; 15 nucleotides line up with TRBD2. The length of the CDR3 is 16 residues. The germline gives CDR1 SEHNR, CDR2 FQNEAQ (reference sequence). With V trimmed by 1 base and J by 7 bases, 2 bases remained unmatched. CDR3 sequence reads: CASSLVGTSGRNEQFF. The CDR3 DNA reads as TGTGCCAGCAGCTTAGTGGGGACTAGCGGGAGGAATGAGCAGTTCTTC.

This clonotype occurred many times. This chain joins TRBV28 and TRBJ1-5; tentatively, D is TRBD1 (5 bases). This CDR3 has 17 amino acids. V was clipped by 3 bases and J by 0 bases, with 15 bases between them. Germline CDR1 is MDHEN and CDR2 is SYDVKM. In DNA, the CDR3 is TGTGCCAGCAGTTTGGTGCGGGGCCCAGATAGCAATCAGCCCCAGCATTTT. Its protein product is CASSLVRGPDSNQPQHF.

This clonotype was recorded many times. The V gene is TRBV15, the J gene TRBJ2-1; D ambiguous. The V end lost 0 bases, the J end lost 0 bases, and 3 bases lay between the germline ends. The CDR3 is 14 residues long. Per the germline V gene, CDR1 is LNHNV and CDR2 is YYDKDF (reference sequence). CDR3 nucleotide sequence: TGTGCCACCAGCAGAGAACTCTCCTACAATGAGCAGTTCTTC. Residues: CATSRELSYNEQFF.

This clonotype was observed a handful of times. This chain joins TRBV12-3 or TRBV12-4 and TRBJ1-1; D gene uncertain. The CDR3 is 14 amino acids. V lost 4 bases and J lost 9, with 18 bases in between. The CDR3 region is CASSSPAGNPKAFF. Written as DNA, the CDR3 is TGTGCCAGCAGTTCCCCCGCGGGGAACCCGAAAGCTTTCTTT.

This clonotype was observed at least ten times. This rearrangement joins TRBV27 to TRBJ1-5; 7 bases map to TRBD1. Germline assignment: CDR1 MNHEY and CDR2 SMNVEV (reference sequence). Trimming cost V 3 bases and J 1 base; bases outside gene matches: 6. The CDR3 runs to 16 residues. In nucleotides, the CDR3 is TGTGCCAGCAGTTTCAGGGGGGGGCCGAGCAATCAGCCCCAGCATTTT. Protein sequence: CASSFRGGPSNQPQHF.

This clonotype turned up a few times. V gene TRBV6-1 combines with J gene TRBJ1-4; 10 nucleotides match TRBD1. The germline V gene has CDR1 MNHNS and CDR2 SASEGT. J lost 4 bases, V lost 7 bases, and 12 bases had no gene match. This CDR3 region has 17 residues. CDR3 bases: TGTGCCAGCATTAGAGGGACAGGGGTCGTCTATAATGAAAAACTGTTTTTT. It codes for CASIRGTGVVYNEKLFF.

The CDR3 reads CASSLSGTSGSKNIQYF. In nucleotides, the CDR3 is TGTGCCAGCAGCTTATCCGGGACTAGCGGGTCCAAAAACATTCAGTACTTC. The chain has TRBV5-4 and TRBJ2-4; 12 bases fit TRBD2. V was pared by 2 bases and J by 2 bases, with 5 bases of the junction left unmatched. Germline values: CDR1 SGHNT, CDR2 YYREEE (reference sequence). The CDR3 spans 17 residues.

The gene calls are TRBV6-2 or TRBV6-3 and TRBJ2-5; D is ambiguous. There are 15 residues in the CDR3. The V gene's germline CDR1 is MNHEY and CDR2 SVGEGT. V lost 0 bases to trimming and J lost 5 bases, with 13 bases between them. This CDR3 reads CASSYSTRPWETQYF. CDR3 in DNA: TGTGCCAGCAGTTACTCGACCAGACCATGGGAGACCCAGTACTTC.

This chain uses TRBV28 with TRBJ2-7; the match to TRBD1 covers 9 bases. The CDR3 loop spans 15 amino acids. Germline values: CDR1 MDHEN, CDR2 SYDVKM. Trimming removed 7 bases from V and 3 bases from J; junction bases left unmatched: 10. The CDR3 loop reads CASNYAGTGNYEQYF. The CDR3 DNA is TGTGCCAGCAATTATGCCGGGACAGGGAACTACGAGCAGTACTTC.